A few counts support the clone carrying this T cell receptor (beta chain). Its matching antigen is unknown. Deep-level running was used for the assay. Repertoires were generated with immunoSEQ multiplex PCR, while TCRdb's copy carries only in-frame clones and drops some. This table holds roughly 1 million clones, approximately 70% found once. Each sample came from a Caucasian adult donor living in Nashville, Tennessee. This sample is drawn from a study of shared clonotypes between healthy human individuals. The study's findings and limits: Naive CD4 clonotypes overlapped across several donors at about 5.2%.

CDR1 and CDR2 (germline): SGHNT, YYREEE (reference sequence). The CDR3 has 16 residues. Trimming took 0 bases from V and 4 from J, leaving 16 bases between them. The sample taken for sequencing was memory CD4+ T cells sorted from blood. Subset in this sample: CD45RA-negative fraction. This TCR came from a man in his late teens or twenties in good health. The chain is built from TRBV5-4 and TRBJ2-5; tentatively, D is TRBD1 (5 bases). CDR3 nucleotides: TGTGCCAGCAGCTTGGAATCTCTCCAGGGCGGAGAGACCCAGTACTTC. The encoded protein is CASSLESLQGGETQYF.